Shown below are 22 T cell receptor beta chains from a single sample sequenced in a study of radiotherapy plus CTLA-4 blockade in lung cancer. Sequencing used immunoSEQ multiplex PCR; TCRdb keeps in-frame clones, though not all of them. The data contain fewer than 100,000 clones, about 79% of them seen just once; the ten biggest clones take up about 20%. Source: peripheral blood, taken from a patient treated with radiotherapy plus ipilimumab. These receptors were taken from a human donor with non-small cell lung cancer whose response to radiotherapy plus ipilimumab could not be evaluated. Some clones in this sample may be carry-over from other donors' samples.

The V and J genes are TRBV6-1 and TRBJ2-7; D gene uncertain. V lost 4 bases to trimming and J lost 2 bases, with 9 bases between them. The CDR3 runs 13 residues. The germline CDR1 and CDR2 sequences are MNHNS and SASEGT. CDR3 DNA sequence: TGTGCCAGCAGTGTTTACACTACCTACGAGCAGTACTTC. This encodes CASSVYTTYEQYF.

This clone was observed once. V and J are TRBV6-6 and TRBJ1-2; TRBD1 might be the D (5 bases). CDR3 size: 13 residues. V lost 6 bases and J 7 bases, leaving 15 bases between the germline ends. Germline V gene data show CDR1 as MNHNY and CDR2 as SVGAGI (reference sequence). CDR3 bases: TGTGCCAGCAGCCGCCCTGCGGGGGTTGGCTACACCTTC. Encoded protein: CASSRPAGVGYTF.

V gene TRBV27 combines with J gene TRBJ2-7; D remains unclear. The V and J ends lost 7 bases and 2 bases respectively, with 18 bases between them. The CDR3 consists of 15 residues. Germline CDR1 and CDR2: MNHEY and SMNVEV (reference sequence). CDR3 protein: CASTPLVGSAYEQYF. CDR3 coding DNA: TGTGCCAGCACTCCCCTAGTCGGCAGTGCCTACGAGCAGTACTTC.

The chain is built from TRBV6-1 and TRBJ1-2; the match to TRBD1 covers 9 bases. The CDR3 consists of 15 residues. Germline loops: CDR1 MNHNS, CDR2 SASEGT. V trimming: 5 bases; J trimming: 4 bases; junction bases outside the gene matches: 8. The CDR3: CASSSGTGWSYGYTF. CDR3 nucleotides: TGTGCCAGCAGTTCCGGGACAGGGTGGTCCTATGGCTACACCTTC.

The chain joins TRBV7-2 to TRBJ1-2, with a tentative D call TRBD1 (6 bases). Per the germline V gene, CDR1 is SGHTA and CDR2 is FQGNSA. The CDR3 sequence is 13 residues long. Trimming took off 3 bases at V and 8 bases at J, with 13 bases between the two ends. This chain's CDR3 is CASSFTGLSGYTF. Here the CDR3 DNA reads TGTGCCAGCAGCTTTACAGGGCTTTCGGGCTACACCTTC.

This chain links TRBV7-9 with TRBJ1-2; D remains ambiguous. V lost 5 bases, J lost 8 bases, and 24 bases lay in between. Per germline, CDR1 SEHNR and CDR2 FQNEAQ (reference sequence). The length of the CDR3 is 16 residues. The CDR3 nucleotides are TGTGCCAGCAGCCGAACGGGCCGACTGGGCGGAGGCGGCTACACCTTC. Amino acid sequence: CASSRTGRLGGGGYTF.

V is TRBV18 and J is TRBJ1-2, with 7 bases that match TRBD1. Trimming at V came to 0 bases and at J to 4 bases, leaving 2 bases not matched to a gene. The length of the CDR3 is 14 residues. Germline CDR1 is KGHSH and CDR2 is LQKENI. The CDR3 reads CASSPPTGIYGYTF. CDR3 nucleotide sequence: TGTGCCAGCTCACCACCGACAGGGATCTATGGCTACACCTTC.

The CDR3 sequence: CASTPRPSGGGDTQYF. CDR3 nucleotides: TGTGCCAGTACCCCCCGGCCTAGCGGGGGAGGAGATACGCAGTATTTT. The rearrangement joins TRBV19 to TRBJ2-3, with TRBD2 matching 10 bases. From germline, CDR1 is LNHDA and CDR2 SQIVND (reference sequence). The length of the CDR3 is 16 residues. V lost 7 bases and J lost 5; bases outside the gene matches: 12.

The rearrangement uses TRBV28 and TRBJ2-7, with unresolved D. Germline V gives CDR1 MDHEN, CDR2 SYDVKM. Trimming cost V 1 base and J 5 bases, with 6 bases left between them. This CDR3 has 12 residues. The chain's CDR3 is CASSLLRDEQYF. CDR3 coding DNA: TGTGCCAGCAGTTTATTACGGGACGAGCAGTACTTC.

V usage is TRBV7-9 and J usage is TRBJ1-5; 7 nucleotides agree with TRBD1. Looked up from germline, CDR1 is SEHNR and CDR2 is FQNEAQ (reference sequence). V shed 1 base, J shed 4 bases, and the junction held 10 bases outside the gene matches. The CDR3 totals 17 residues. CDR3 DNA sequence: TGTGCCAGCAGCTTAGGGACCACCGGGACAGAGAATCAGCCCCAGCATTTT. Encoded protein: CASSLGTTGTENQPQHF.

The CDR3 protein is CASSLDTNAFF. In DNA, the CDR3 is TGTGCCAGCAGCCTCGACACGAATGCTTTCTTT. This chain joins TRBV7-2 and TRBJ1-1; D is ambiguous. This CDR3 region has 11 residues. CDR1 is SGHTA and CDR2 is FQGNSA in the germline V gene. V gave up 5 bases and J gave up 11 bases, with 12 bases separating them.

The chain carries TRBV10-3 and TRBJ2-7; 8 bases agree with TRBD1. This CDR3 comprises 13 residues. The germline V gene has CDR1 ENHRY and CDR2 SYGVKD. Trimming removed 6 bases from V and 7 bases from J; junction bases left unmatched: 8. CDR3 region: CAISQDRAWEQYF. The CDR3 coding sequence is TGTGCCATCAGCCAGGACAGGGCTTGGGAGCAGTACTTC.

The chain is built from TRBV6-5 and TRBJ2-7, with a weak D call TRBD1 (6 bases). Trimming took off 3 bases at V and 2 bases at J, with 14 bases between the two ends. CDR1 and CDR2 (germline): MNHEY, SVGAGI. The CDR3 consists of 15 residues. CDR3 nucleotide sequence: TGTGCCAGCAGTTATTCGAACAGGGCCCCCTACGAGCAGTACTTC. It codes for CASSYSNRAPYEQYF.

This clone was picked up a small number of times. The chain couples TRBV28 to TRBJ1-4; unclear D gene. The CDR3 contains 13 residues. The V gene lost 6 bases and the J gene lost 6 bases, with 11 bases spanning the gap. In germline, CDR1 is MDHEN, CDR2 SYDVKM. The CDR3 nucleotides are TGTGCCAGCAGGAGGGTTATGGATGAAAAACTGTTTTTT. It is translated as CASRRVMDEKLFF.

The gene calls are TRBV6-1 and TRBJ2-7; D is possibly TRBD1 (6 bases). CDR1 MNHNS and CDR2 SASEGT come from the germline V gene. The CDR3 totals 14 residues. Trimming left V 6 bases short and J 0 bases short, with 12 bases between. CDR3 in DNA: TGTGCCAGCAGCCGACAGGAGTCCTCCTACGAGCAGTACTTC. It codes for CASSRQESSYEQYF.

The chain combines TRBV7-9 with TRBJ2-3; tentative D call: TRBD2 (5 bases). CDR3 size: 15 residues. CDR1 is SEHNR, CDR2 FQNEAQ, per germline (reference sequence). V gave up 0 bases and J gave up 0 bases, with 7 bases separating them. The CDR3 DNA is TGTGCCAGCAGCTTAGCGACGGGAAGCACAGATACGCAGTATTTT. Its protein is CASSLATGSTDTQYF.

The V call is TRBV2, the J call TRBJ1-1; D remains unclear. There are 14 residues in the CDR3. Trimming removed 5 bases from V and 0 bases from J, with 10 bases in between. Germline CDR1 and CDR2: SNHLY and FYNNEI. CDR3 sequence reads: CASSLHLMNTEAFF. The DNA of the CDR3 is TGTGCCAGCAGTTTACATCTGATGAACACTGAAGCTTTCTTT.

The chain has TRBV5-4 and TRBJ2-2, with D possibly TRBD2 on 7 matching bases. V was cut by 4 bases and J by 7 bases, with 20 bases left in between. CDR3 size: 16 residues. CDR1 and CDR2 (germline): SGHNT, YYREEE (reference sequence). The CDR3 DNA follows: TGTGCCAGCAGCCTGGGCGGGGGCGCCGGCAGCGGGGAGCTGTTTTTT. This translates into CASSLGGGAGSGELFF.

This clone has just one count. The chain has TRBV29-1 and TRBJ2-5; 8 bases are shared with TRBD2. The CDR3 totals 14 residues. V dropped 7 bases and J dropped 4; count of bases not matched to a gene: 11. Per the germline V gene, CDR1 is SQVTM and CDR2 is ANQGSEA. CDR3 coding DNA: TGCAGCGCCTACGGAGCGGGGGAGGGAGAGACCCAGTACTTC. This gives the protein CSAYGAGEGETQYF.

This clone was seen only a few times. The V and J genes are TRBV7-9 and TRBJ2-5; the D is unclear. The DNA end is a closer match to TRBJ2-7, so the J assignment may be wrong. Germline V gene lookup returns CDR1 SEHNR and CDR2 FQNEAQ (reference sequence). This CDR3 contains 12 residues. CDR3 DNA: TGTGCCAGCAGCTTAGAACCCAACGAGCAGTACTTC. Translating gives CASSLEPNEQYF.

This chain connects TRBV10-3 to TRBJ2-1; a possible D gene is TRBD2 (6 bases). V lost 3 bases and J 9 bases, leaving 9 bases between the germline ends. The CDR3 contains 12 residues. Germline-derived CDR1 and CDR2 are ENHRY and SYGVKD. This CDR3 reads CAISDGSREQFF. CDR3 in DNA: TGTGCCATCAGTGACGGGAGTCGTGAGCAGTTCTTC.

The genes are TRBV6-1 and TRBJ2-5; no clear D. The V end lost 7 bases, the J end lost 5 bases, and 20 bases lay between the germline ends. CDR1 and CDR2 (germline): MNHNS, SASEGT. The CDR3 sequence is 15 residues long. The CDR3 loop reads CASTPRGDPRETQYF. The CDR3 coding sequence is TGTGCCAGCACCCCCCGAGGAGACCCCCGGGAGACCCAGTACTTC.